The 10 T cell receptor beta chains below all came from one sample that was sequenced in a study of technical replicates of blood from a handful of donors. TCRdb's copy holds only in-frame clones and misses some; the assay was immunoSEQ multiplex PCR. The data hold around 72,000 clones, with more than 85% observed a single time. Sequenced sample: PBMCs. All receptors derive from a human donor in good health. Some clones in this sample may be carry-over from other donors' samples.

This chain joins TRBV7-3 and TRBJ2-2; D may be TRBD2 (6 bases). V gave up 2 bases and J gave up 4 bases, with 11 bases separating them. This CDR3 is 15 amino acids long. The germline gives CDR1 SGHTA, CDR2 FQGTGA. The CDR3 sequence is CASSLGLGGTGELFF. DNA of the CDR3: TGTGCCAGCAGCTTAGGGCTGGGGGGCACCGGGGAGCTGTTTTTT.

The V and J genes are TRBV25-1 and TRBJ2-2; D perhaps matches TRBD2 (7 bases). Germline lookup yields CDR1 MGHDK and CDR2 SYGVNS. The CDR3 consists of 16 residues. The V end was cut by 1 base, the J end by 3 bases, with 12 bases between. The CDR3 sequence is CASSELGGGYTGELFF. The CDR3 nucleotides are TGTGCCAGCAGTGAATTGGGAGGGGGATACACCGGGGAGCTGTTTTTT.

The CDR3 coding sequence is TGCGCCAGCAGCCAGGAAACGAGGCTTGAGGGTTACAATGAGCAGTTCTTC. As protein: CASSQETRLEGYNEQFF. V and J are TRBV4-3 and TRBJ2-1, with D perhaps TRBD2 (5 bases). The CDR3 runs to 17 residues. Germline values: CDR1 LGHNA, CDR2 YSLEER. V dropped 3 bases and J dropped 4 bases, with 19 bases sitting between them.

V and J are TRBV6-1 and TRBJ1-5; 9 positions agree with TRBD1. Per germline, CDR1 MNHNS and CDR2 SASEGT. CDR3 length equals 14 residues. V lost 6 bases, J lost 1 base, and 1 base stayed unmatched. CDR3 nucleotides: TGTGCCAGCAGACAGGGGGCGAGCAATCAGCCCCAGCATTTT. Its protein product is CASRQGASNQPQHF.

The rearrangement links TRBV7-2 to TRBJ2-7; 7 nucleotides match TRBD2. Per the germline V gene, CDR1 is SGHTA and CDR2 is FQGNSA. V lost 6 bases to trimming and J lost 2 bases; unmatched junction nucleotides: 10. The CDR3 contains 15 residues. The CDR3 nucleotides read TGTGCCAGCAGTCGGGGCCTAGCGGATACCTACGAGCAGTACTTC. This gives the protein CASSRGLADTYEQYF.

The chain combines TRBV27 with TRBJ1-2; D gene ambiguous. The germline V gene encodes CDR1 MNHEY and CDR2 SMNVEV (reference sequence). CDR3 size: 15 residues. V lost 7 bases and J 2 bases, leaving 17 bases between the germline ends. CDR3 bases: TGTGCCAGCAAACTAGATGGGGTGGTGAACTATGGCTACACCTTC. Protein sequence: CASKLDGVVNYGYTF.

The rearrangement uses TRBV5-6 and TRBJ2-5, with 8 bases matching TRBD2. Germline V gene data show CDR1 as SGHDT and CDR2 as YYEEEE. The CDR3 length is 15 residues. Trimming cost V 2 bases and J 4 bases; bases outside gene matches: 7. Here the CDR3 DNA reads TGTGCCAGCAGCTTCGTAAGCGGGGGACGAGAGACCCAGTACTTC. Residues: CASSFVSGGRETQYF.

This chain joins TRBV4-3 and TRBJ1-6; D remains unclear. The CDR3 contains 14 residues. From germline, CDR1 is LGHNA and CDR2 YSLEER. V dropped 1 base and J dropped 9 bases, with 10 bases sitting between them. CDR3 DNA: TGCGCCAGCAGCCAAGTCCGGGTGGGTTCACCCCTCCACTTT. Encoded protein: CASSQVRVGSPLHF.

The rearrangement links TRBV7-9 to TRBJ2-1, with 14 nucleotides matching TRBD2. This CDR3 spans 16 amino acids. Trimming cost V 5 bases and J 8 bases; bases outside gene matches: 8. Germline V gene data show CDR1 as SEHNR and CDR2 as FQNEAQ (reference sequence). The CDR3 coding sequence is TGTGCCAGCAGCCACCTAGGGACTAGCGGGGGTTATGAGCAGTTCTTC. It translates to CASSHLGTSGGYEQFF.

The chain combines TRBV9 with TRBJ1-3; D is perhaps TRBD1 (6 bases). Trimming shortened V by 4 bases and J by 0 bases, and 17 bases separated the two germline ends. Germline V gene data show CDR1 as SGDLS and CDR2 as YYNGEE. This CDR3 region has 17 residues. CDR3 sequence (DNA): TGTGCCAGCAGCCCTCGGGGGGGCGGAAGCTCTGGAAACACCATATATTTT. It yields the protein CASSPRGGGSSGNTIYF.